The 9 T cell receptor beta chains listed next were all sequenced from one sample in a study of blood T cell repertoires in COVID-19. Repertoires were generated with immunoSEQ multiplex PCR, while TCRdb's copy carries only in-frame clones and drops some. The sample yields about 73,000 clones, 65% to 85% seen once. Sequences were obtained from peripheral blood. These receptors all stem from a man aged 50 to 60 with active COVID-19.

The rearrangement links TRBV10-3 to TRBJ1-1; no definite D call. Germline assignment: CDR1 ENHRY and CDR2 SYGVKD. This CDR3 spans 13 amino acids. Trimming took 7 bases from V and 0 from J, leaving 9 bases between them. The CDR3 loop reads CAINGEMNTEAFF. DNA of the CDR3: TGTGCCATCAATGGGGAGATGAACACTGAAGCTTTCTTT.

This chain uses TRBV7-2 with TRBJ2-1, with TRBD2 identical over 14 bases. The V segment lost 5 bases and the J segment 8 bases; nucleotides outside the gene matches: 5. Germline V lookup: CDR1 SGHTA, CDR2 FQGNSA. The CDR3 is made up of 15 amino acids. Written as DNA, the CDR3 is TGTGCCAGCAGCCCTGGACTAGCGGGAGGCTATGAGCAGTTCTTC. This codes for CASSPGLAGGYEQFF.

The rearrangement joins TRBV7-9 to TRBJ2-7; TRBD1 matches 9 bases. J lost 0 bases, V lost 5 bases, and 5 bases had no gene match. Germline V gene sequence: CDR1 SEHNR, CDR2 FQNEAQ (reference sequence). This CDR3 is 15 amino acids long. The CDR3 spells CASSPRTGDSYEQYF. In nucleotides, the CDR3 is TGTGCCAGCAGCCCCCGGACAGGGGACTCCTACGAGCAGTACTTC.

V gene TRBV2 combines with J gene TRBJ2-2, with TRBD2 matching 10 bases. The V segment lost 5 bases and the J segment 4 bases; nucleotides outside the gene matches: 4. This CDR3 is built from 15 residues. Germline V lookup: CDR1 SNHLY, CDR2 FYNNEI. Here the CDR3 reads CASSFRTSGTGELFF. The CDR3 DNA is TGTGCCAGCAGTTTCCGGACTAGCGGCACCGGGGAGCTGTTTTTT.

This sequence joins TRBV18 and TRBJ1-2, with TRBD1 matching 8 bases. The CDR3 length is 14 residues. The germline V gene encodes CDR1 KGHSH and CDR2 LQKENI. The V and J ends lost 2 bases and 7 bases, in that order; junction bases with no gene match: 6. This chain's CDR3 is CASSPGQGSIGYTF. The CDR3 bases are TGTGCCAGCTCACCAGGACAGGGTTCAATTGGCTACACCTTC.

This sequence joins TRBV20-1 and TRBJ1-1; D not certain. The germline V gene has CDR1 DFQATT and CDR2 SNEGSKA (reference sequence). CDR3 length equals 17 residues. The V and J ends lost 3 bases and 0 bases respectively, with 20 bases between them. The CDR3 sequence: CSASNRGRRRMNTEAFF. The CDR3 DNA is TGCAGTGCTAGTAACCGAGGGAGGAGACGGATGAACACTGAAGCTTTCTTT.

The rearrangement joins TRBV10-1 to TRBJ2-1, with 12 bases lining up with TRBD2. The CDR3 has 14 amino acids. The germline gives CDR1 WNHNN, CDR2 SYGVQD (reference sequence). J lost 5 bases, V lost 5 bases, and 1 base had no gene match. CDR3 bases: TGCGCCAGCAGTCCTAGCGGGGGGGACAATGAGCAGTTCTTC. It translates to CASSPSGGDNEQFF.

V and J are TRBV19 and TRBJ1-2; 8 nucleotides agree with TRBD1. CDR3 length: 15 amino acids. The V segment lost 6 bases and the J segment 4 bases; nucleotides outside the gene matches: 10. In germline, CDR1 is LNHDA, CDR2 SQIVND (reference sequence). This CDR3 is CASSRGPNPLYGYTF. The DNA for the CDR3 is TGTGCCAGTAGCAGGGGGCCAAACCCCCTCTATGGCTACACCTTC.

In nucleotides, the CDR3 is TGTGCCAGCAGACCTGGGACTAGCACCACAGATACGCAGTATTTT. Amino acids: CASRPGTSTTDTQYF. The chain is built from TRBV7-9 and TRBJ2-3; TRBD2 matches 9 bases. Germline lookup yields CDR1 SEHNR and CDR2 FQNEAQ (reference sequence). The CDR3 sequence is 15 residues long. V dropped 6 bases and J dropped 2; count of bases not matched to a gene: 6. Based on the CDR3 plus reference TRBV7-9 and TRBJ2-3, the full variable domain is DTGVSQNPRHKITKRGQNVTFRCDPISEHNRLYWYRQTLGQGPEFLTYFQNEAQLEKSRLLSDRFSAERPKGSFSTLEIQRTEQGDSAMYLCASRPGTSTTDTQYFGPGTRLTVL.